The present TCR beta chain was sequenced within a study of blood T cell repertoires in COVID-19 (TCRdb year 2020). Study-wide context: Samples covering the acute and convalescent phases of COVID-19 were provided by collaborators in the United States, Italy and Spain. The prospective study material was composed of cDNA or gDNA derived from T cells, B-cell-depleted T cells, or PBMCs. Subjects who had been exposed to COVID-19, were actively infected with it, or had recovered from it provided the deeply sampled blood TCRbeta repertoires that made up the dataset. The repertoires were made available in a free public database intended to serve as a resource for research on the immune response to SARS-CoV-2. The samples were drawn from the first 160 participants of the ongoing ImmuneRACE study and from about 1,200 subjects provided by 6 global collaborators. The sample metadata nearly always contained a de-identified subject ID, COVID-19 status, age in years and sex. Where available, HLA class I and class II types were obtained from metadata supplied by the sample provider rather than from assay-based typing.

Comment on this clone: This receptor's antigen is unknown. Per-base qualities were not stored, and no clone one base away is much larger.

TCRbeta CDR3 regions were amplified from genomic DNA by means of the immunoSEQ Assay, a bias-controlled multiplex PCR. The authors processed their data as follows. The number of nucleated cells in each sample was estimated from the amplification of reference gene primers within the assay. To quantify the absolute abundance of each unique TCRbeta CDR3 rearrangement, sequence reads were collapsed and filtered. Productive Simpson clonality was computed per sample as the square root of Simpson's diversity index over productive rearrangements. The immuneACCESS repertoire file appears here via TCRdb, limited to in-frame rearrangements. These files lack a portion of the clones; in checked studies, under half of the deficit traces to unresolved V genes, and the cause of the others is not known. V and J calls plus clone size are reproduced from that table; the DNA served to infer D and trimming. A total of about 190,000 clones appear in this sample, roughly 80% of them only once. The ten biggest clones cover about 18% of the sample.

The collaborating institutions used their own protocols to collect whole blood in K2EDTA tubes. For TCRbeta analysis, collaborators shipped samples as frozen whole blood, isolated PBMCs, or DNA extracted from either of those sample types. Points the paper makes about the study in general: The quantity of clinical and demographic metadata differed by source and by participant and was supplied without curation.

The sequencing sample was made of peripheral blood. This receptor was obtained from a man aged 55-75 years with active or convalescent COVID-19.

Read as DNA, the sequence is TGTGCCAGCAGCTTTCTAGCGGGAGGGCCCAGTGAGCAGTTCTTC. It codes for CASSFLAGGPSEQFF. Recombination joined TRBV11-2 with TRBJ2-1; TRBD2 agrees with 12 junctional bases. CDR3 length: 15 amino acids, cysteine to phenylalanine. Only the CDR3 DNA is retained, 45 bases long and in frame from the first base. V trim: 3 bases; J trim: 9 bases; unmatched bases: 6. As encoded in the germline V gene, CDR1 is SGHAT while CDR2 is FQNNGV.